The sequence of this TCR beta chain was determined in a study of cytomegalovirus exposure and HLA in healthy donors. For the study at large: The roughly 670 first-cohort repertoires and the roughly 130 validation repertoires shared the same platform, a later analysis reported. The study, taken as a whole, reports: Using the classifier, cytomegalovirus status was reportedly diagnosed with high specificity and sensitivity. Three chains linked to CMV were shown in vitro to be specific for CMV antigens. TCR beta chains numbering more than 150 were designated cytomegalovirus-associated.

Germline lookup yields CDR1 SGHTA and CDR2 FQGNSA. The V gene end was trimmed by 3 bases and the J gene end by 4 bases; junction bases not matched to a gene: 5. The CDR3 contains 14 residues. Sequencing was performed with immunoSEQ multiplex PCR; in TCRdb, only in-frame clones are kept and a portion is missing. The sample lists fewer than 400,000 clones, roughly 89% occurring once. About this clone itself: Its antigen is currently unknown.

The V call is TRBV7-2, the J call TRBJ2-5; 7 nucleotides line up with TRBD1. The sample consisted of PBMCs. The TCR sequence derives from a woman between 18 and 30 years old in good health and CMV-seronegative. For the CDR3, the DNA is TGTGCCAGCAGCTTTGGCAGGGGGTCAGAGACCCAGTACTTC. Amino acid sequence: CASSFGRGSETQYF.